The rows below give T cell receptor beta chains drawn from one sample of a study of blood T cell repertoires in COVID-19. Only in-frame clones appear in the TCRdb table, and some are missing; sequencing was by immunoSEQ multiplex PCR. The repertoire includes 290,000 or so clones, approximately 90% of them detected once, and about 2% sits in the top ten. The sample was peripheral blood. These receptors all stem from a man aged 18 to 30 with active or convalescent COVID-19. CDR3s include the opening cysteine and the closing phenylalanine or tryptophan. Each record gives: J gene, clone size, D gene, V gene, CDR3 protein, CDR3 DNA. D genes are given only for firm matches. Clone size appears in some rows only: once, few, many, or a class for an expanded clone.

J: TRBJ2-3; size: .; D: TRBD2; V: TRBV5-1; CDR3: CASSYYPGLAGGPDSDTQYF; DNA: TGCGCCAGCAGCTACTACCCGGGACTAGCGGGGGGGCCGGATTCAGATACGCAGTATTTT
J: TRBJ2-7; size: .; D: TRBD1; V: TRBV7-9; CDR3: CASSPPGTGDYEQYF; DNA: TGTGCCAGCAGCCCCCCGGGGACAGGGGACTACGAGCAGTACTTC
J: TRBJ2-5; size: .; D: .; V: TRBV10-2; CDR3: CASSAGVETQYF; DNA: TGCGCCAGCAGCGCCGGAGTGGAGACCCAGTACTTC
J: TRBJ2-3; size: .; D: .; V: TRBV7-3; CDR3: CASRMTGLSTDTQYF; DNA: TGTGCCAGCAGGATGACAGGCCTTAGCACAGATACGCAGTATTTT
J: TRBJ2-7; size: few; D: TRBD2; V: TRBV19; CDR3: CASSMPSGNSYEQYF; DNA: TGTGCCAGTAGTATGCCTAGCGGCAACTCCTACGAGCAGTACTTC
J: TRBJ2-3; size: .; D: TRBD1; V: TRBV7-4; CDR3: CASSFSGPGQGDYTQYF; DNA: TGTGCCAGCAGCTTCTCCGGCCCGGGACAGGGGGACTATACGCAGTATTTT
J: TRBJ1-5; size: .; D: .; V: TRBV6-5; CDR3: CASRKGQGNQPQHF; DNA: TGTGCCAGCAGAAAGGGGCAGGGCAATCAGCCCCAGCATTTT
J: TRBJ1-3; size: .; D: TRBD1; V: TRBV7-7; CDR3: CASSLGGGGSGNTIYF; DNA: TGTGCCAGCAGCTTAGGAGGGGGCGGCTCTGGAAACACCATATATTTT
J: TRBJ2-3; size: once; D: TRBD2; V: TRBV24-1; CDR3: CATSDSSGGPGDTQYF; DNA: TGTGCCACCAGTGATAGCAGCGGGGGGCCCGGGGATACGCAGTATTTT
J: TRBJ1-1; size: .; D: .; V: TRBV4-1; CDR3: CASSQARGYTEAFF; DNA: TGCGCCAGCAGCCAAGCGAGGGGGTACACTGAAGCTTTCTTT
J: TRBJ1-2; size: .; D: .; V: TRBV7-8; CDR3: CASSAWIVARDGYTF; DNA: TGTGCCAGCAGCGCGTGGATTGTGGCGCGGGATGGCTACACCTTC
J: TRBJ2-2; size: .; D: TRBD2; V: TRBV27; CDR3: CASSFFGTSRTGELFF; DNA: TGTGCCAGCAGTTTTTTCGGGACTAGTCGAACCGGGGAGCTGTTTTTT
J: TRBJ2-3; size: .; D: TRBD2; V: TRBV7-9; CDR3: CASSFPHQSGRALTQYF; DNA: TGTGCCAGCAGCTTCCCCCACCAAAGCGGGAGGGCCCTTACGCAGTATTTT
J: TRBJ1-6; size: .; D: .; V: TRBV27; CDR3: CASSPSSGEFNSPLHF; DNA: TGTGCCAGCAGTCCCTCTTCGGGGGAATTTAATTCACCCCTCCACTTT
J: TRBJ2-3; size: .; D: .; V: TRBV29-1; CDR3: CSVAGVGTDTQYF; DNA: TGCAGCGTTGCCGGGGTTGGCACAGATACGCAGTATTTT
J: TRBJ2-7; size: .; D: TRBD1; V: TRBV10-3; CDR3: CAIKPGQGLYEQYF; DNA: TGTGCCATCAAACCGGGACAGGGACTTTACGAGCAGTACTTC
J: TRBJ1-5; size: .; D: .; V: TRBV6-5; CDR3: CASSPGVKQPQHF; DNA: TGTGCCAGCAGTCCAGGGGTAAAGCAGCCCCAGCATTTT